Listed below are T cell receptor beta chains from one sample, sequenced in a study of cytomegalovirus exposure and HLA in healthy donors. The assay was immunoSEQ multiplex PCR, and TCRdb's table has in-frame clones only and misses some. Of 100,000 or so clones in the sample, 85% are singletons; the top ten hold about 20%. Sequencing was performed on PBMCs. Receptor source: a young man in good health and CMV-seropositive. The CDR3 runs from the conserved cysteine through the conserved F or W. The D gene is left open where the match is weak. Size is omitted from some rows. Given values are once, few, many or a class for expanded clones.

V gene	clone size	D gene	J gene	CDR3 protein	CDR3 DNA
TRBV28	-	-	TRBJ2-7	CASSLGMSRGSYEQYF	TGTGCCAGCAGTTTGGGAATGTCCAGGGGCTCCTACGAGCAGTACTTC
TRBV6-1	-	-	TRBJ2-1	CASSRVKIGVEQFF	TGTGCCAGCAGCCGCGTGAAGATAGGGGTTGAGCAGTTCTTC
TRBV28	-	-	TRBJ1-2	CASRIRDSWGYTF	TGTGCCAGCAGGATACGGGACTCCTGGGGCTACACCTTC
TRBV7-9	-	TRBD1	TRBJ2-6	CASSLRSDRGTGANVLTF	TGTGCCAGCAGCTTAAGATCGGACAGGGGGACGGGGGCCAACGTCCTGACTTTC
TRBV7-3	once	-	TRBJ2-1	CASSLLAGGNEQFF	TGTGCCAGCAGCTTACTCGCAGGGGGGAATGAGCAGTTCTTC
TRBV5-1	-	-	TRBJ1-1	CASRGGAGNTEAFF	TGCGCCAGCAGGGGAGGCGCGGGGAACACTGAAGCTTTCTTT
TRBV9	-	TRBD2	TRBJ2-5	CASSVAGLAGVETQYF	TGTGCCAGCAGCGTAGCTGGACTAGCGGGAGTGGAGACCCAGTACTTC
TRBV6-5	-	-	TRBJ2-1	CASSPSFYNEQFF	TGTGCCAGCAGTCCGAGTTTTTACAATGAGCAGTTCTTC
TRBV5-1	-	-	TRBJ2-2	CASTTTGELFF	TGCGCCAGCACCACAACCGGGGAGCTGTTTTTT
TRBV4-1	once	-	TRBJ2-5	CASSQTGVLTAGERGETQYF	TGCGCCAGCAGCCAAACTGGGGTCCTTACGGCAGGGGAGAGAGGGGAGACCCAGTACTTC
TRBV18	few	TRBD2	TRBJ2-3	CASSPGTSGGRDTQYF	TGTGCCAGCTCACCCGGGACTAGCGGGGGCCGAGATACGCAGTATTTT
TRBV19	-	-	TRBJ2-6	CASSIRTARSGANVLTF	TGTGCCAGTAGTATCAGGACAGCCCGCTCTGGGGCCAACGTCCTGACTTTC
TRBV19	-	TRBD2	TRBJ2-6	CASSPWDYPSEANVLTF	TGTGCCAGTAGTCCCTGGGACTACCCCTCTGAAGCCAACGTCCTGACTTTC
TRBV30	few	-	TRBJ1-2	CAWARETEYGYTF	TGTGCCTGGGCGAGAGAGACGGAGTATGGCTACACCTTC
TRBV5-1	-	TRBD1	TRBJ2-1	CASSAGQGAYNEQFF	TGCGCCAGCAGCGCCGGACAGGGGGCCTACAATGAGCAGTTCTTC
TRBV29-1	-	-	TRBJ2-2	CSVDPNGTGELFF	TGCAGCGTTGACCCAAACGGGACCGGGGAGCTGTTTTTT
TRBV27	-	TRBD1	TRBJ2-5	CASSLLASGGPRETQYF	TGTGCCAGCAGTTTATTGGCCTCAGGGGGCCCACGAGAGACCCAGTACTTC
TRBV27	once	TRBD2	TRBJ2-1	CASSPGLAGRASQFF	TGTGCCAGCAGTCCGGGACTAGCGGGGAGAGCATCGCAGTTCTTC
TRBV28	-	TRBD1	TRBJ1-5	CASSFSRGQNQPQHF	TGTGCCAGCAGTTTCAGCCGGGGACAGAATCAGCCCCAGCATTTT
TRBV7-9	-	TRBD1	TRBJ1-4	CASSALGQGDEKLFF	TGTGCCAGCAGCGCGTTGGGACAGGGGGATGAAAAACTGTTTTTT
TRBV27	once	-	TRBJ2-7	CASSFDSYGSYEQYF	TGTGCCAGCAGTTTTGATAGCTACGGATCCTACGAGCAGTACTTC
TRBV10-3	-	TRBD2	TRBJ2-1	CAISAGLEGNEQFF	TGTGCCATCAGTGCGGGACTAGAGGGCAATGAGCAGTTCTTC
TRBV7-8	-	-	TRBJ1-1	CASSLASWGGNTEAFF	TGTGCCAGCAGCTTAGCGAGTTGGGGGGGCAACACTGAAGCTTTCTTT
TRBV18	-	-	TRBJ1-3	CASSSRNSGNTIYF	TGTGCCAGCTCCTCGCGGAACTCTGGAAACACCATATATTTT
TRBV10-1	-	-	TRBJ2-3	CASSGSIAESQYF	TGCGCCAGCAGTGGTTCTATAGCGGAGTCGCAGTATTTT
TRBV6-5	-	TRBD1	TRBJ2-3	CASSPGQGYTDTQYF	TGTGCCAGCAGCCCCGGACAGGGATATACAGATACGCAGTATTTT
TRBV7-9	-	TRBD2	TRBJ2-2	CASSRTSGATGELFF	TGTGCCAGCAGCCGGACTAGCGGGGCTACCGGGGAGCTGTTTTTT
TRBV5-1	-	TRBD1	TRBJ2-1	CASSHGTGVNEQFF	TGCGCCAGCAGCCATGGGACAGGGGTGAATGAGCAGTTCTTC
TRBV30	-	-	TRBJ1-1	CAWTSADEAFF	TGTGCCTGGACTTCTGCGGATGAAGCTTTCTTT
TRBV6-1	-	TRBD2	TRBJ2-3	CASSEVVIAGDRGTDTQYF	TGTGCCAGCAGTGAAGTCGTGATAGCGGGAGATAGGGGCACAGATACGCAGTATTTT
TRBV7-9	-	-	TRBJ2-3	CASSLGISGITDTQYF	TGTGCCAGCAGCCTGGGGATTAGCGGTATCACAGATACGCAGTATTTT
TRBV6-5	-	-	TRBJ1-5	CASGETVNQPQHF	TGTGCCAGCGGGGAGACGGTAAATCAGCCCCAGCATTTT
TRBV28	-	TRBD2	TRBJ2-1	CASSLTSGAYNEQFF	TGTGCCAGCAGCCTGACTAGCGGAGCCTACAATGAGCAGTTCTTC
TRBV25-1	-	-	TRBJ2-2	CASASGQNTGELFF	TGTGCCAGCGCTTCGGGACAAAACACCGGGGAGCTGTTTTTT
TRBV6-6	-	TRBD2	TRBJ2-3	CASSWTSGSTDTQYF	TGTGCCAGCAGTTGGACTAGCGGGAGCACAGATACGCAGTATTTT
TRBV6-4	-	TRBD2	TRBJ2-1	CASSTTSGNEQFF	TGTGCCAGCAGTACCACTAGCGGGAATGAGCAGTTCTTC
TRBV29-1	-	-	TRBJ2-1	CSVSGLVEDNEQFF	TGCAGCGTTTCGGGACTTGTGGAGGACAATGAGCAGTTCTTC
TRBV19	-	-	TRBJ2-1	CASSPRQGLEQFF	TGTGCCAGTAGTCCGCGACAGGGACTTGAGCAGTTCTTC
TRBV6-1	-	TRBD1	TRBJ1-5	CASRKGTDQPQHF	TGTGCCAGCAGGAAGGGGACAGATCAGCCCCAGCATTTT
TRBV14	-	-	TRBJ2-2	CASSSTPGRTGELFF	TGTGCCAGCAGTTCGACACCGGGGAGGACCGGGGAGCTGTTTTTT
TRBV5-6	-	TRBD1	TRBJ2-7	CASSSNRGLITYEQYF	TGTGCCAGCAGCTCAAACAGGGGGCTTATAACCTACGAGCAGTACTTC
TRBV19	-	-	TRBJ2-7	CASSLRHRDTSYEQYF	TGTGCCAGTAGTCTGAGGCACCGGGACACATCCTACGAGCAGTACTTC
TRBV5-6	-	TRBD1	TRBJ2-3	CASSIGQGWTDTQYF	TGTGCCAGCAGCATAGGACAGGGGTGGACAGATACGCAGTATTTT
TRBV9	-	TRBD2	TRBJ2-7	CASSVAPTSGSYEQYF	TGTGCCAGCAGCGTAGCTCCGACTAGCGGGAGCTACGAGCAGTACTTC
TRBV30	-	-	TRBJ2-3	CAWSQADTQYF	TGTGCCTGGAGTCAGGCAGATACGCAGTATTTT
TRBV19	-	TRBD1	TRBJ2-1	CASSKVGTDNNEQFF	TGTGCCAGTAGTAAAGTTGGGACAGATAACAATGAGCAGTTCTTC
TRBV30	-	TRBD1	TRBJ1-1	CASSPRQGARPNTEAFF	TGTGCCTCCTCCCCCCGACAGGGAGCTCGTCCTAACACTGAAGCTTTCTTT
TRBV27	-	TRBD2	TRBJ2-3	CASSDGGTSTDTQYF	TGTGCCAGCAGTGACGGGGGGACCAGCACAGATACGCAGTATTTT
TRBV6-5	-	-	TRBJ2-2	CASRGDRFGGELFF	TGTGCCAGCAGAGGGGATAGGTTTGGCGGGGAGCTGTTTTTT
TRBV19	few	TRBD1	TRBJ2-7	CASSGGTGYYEQYF	TGTGCCAGTAGTGGAGGGACAGGATACTACGAGCAGTACTTC
TRBV9	-	TRBD2	TRBJ2-7	CASSVGPSGEQYF	TGTGCCAGCAGCGTAGGACCTAGCGGGGAGCAGTACTTC
TRBV5-6	-	TRBD2	TRBJ2-2	CASSYRTSGRSGELFF	TGTGCCAGCAGCTACCGGACTAGCGGGAGATCCGGGGAGCTGTTTTTT
TRBV6-6	-	TRBD1	TRBJ1-1	CASSYSQGVSTEAFF	TGTGCCAGCAGTTACTCCCAGGGGGTGAGCACTGAAGCTTTCTTT
TRBV11-1	-	TRBD1	TRBJ2-2	CASSLVGTVPGELFF	TGTGCCAGCAGCTTAGTTGGGACAGTCCCCGGGGAGCTGTTTTTT
TRBV4-1	-	-	TRBJ2-5	CASSRDVVGVRQETQYF	TGCGCCAGCAGCCGAGACGTAGTAGGGGTGAGACAAGAGACCCAGTACTTC